The TCR beta chain described here comes from a study of post-analysis software for immune sequencing data. Turning to this clonotype: Its antigen is not known.

The authors incorporated unique molecular identifiers into the TCR beta cDNA libraries. TCRdb reprocessed the PCR reads via MiXCR and lists one record per CDR3 protein. Among about 540,000 distinct CDR3 sequences listed, around a third were seen once. Study conclusions and caveats: Patients carried a handful of TRBV segments more frequently than controls did, and TRBV5-6, TRBV5-1 and TRBV20-1 were among them.

The CDR3 covers 16 residues. The chain links TRBV21-1 to TRBJ2-7; the table's TRBD1 call for D was not verified on the DNA. TRBV21-1 is labeled a pseudogene. This clonotype was obtained from a girl aged 2-17 years with multiple sclerosis. The sample was blood. The CDR3 DNA reads as TGTGCCAGCAGCAAAGAGACAGGGGGCATCTCCTACGAGCAGTACTTC. Encoded protein: CASSKETGGISYEQYF.